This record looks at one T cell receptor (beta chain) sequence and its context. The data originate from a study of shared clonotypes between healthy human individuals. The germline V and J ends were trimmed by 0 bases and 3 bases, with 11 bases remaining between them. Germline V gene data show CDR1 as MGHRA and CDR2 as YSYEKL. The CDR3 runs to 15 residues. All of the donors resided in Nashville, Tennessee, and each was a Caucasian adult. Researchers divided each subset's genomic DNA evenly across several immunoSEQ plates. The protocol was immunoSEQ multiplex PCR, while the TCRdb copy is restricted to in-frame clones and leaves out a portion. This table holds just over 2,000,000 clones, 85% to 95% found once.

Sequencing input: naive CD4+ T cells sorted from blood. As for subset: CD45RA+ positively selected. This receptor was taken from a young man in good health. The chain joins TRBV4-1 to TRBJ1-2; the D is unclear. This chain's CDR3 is CASSQDSSPYYGYTF. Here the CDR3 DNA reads TGCGCCAGCAGCCAAGATTCTTCCCCCTACTATGGCTACACCTTC.